These 5 T cell receptor beta chains were sequenced from one sample in a study of blood T cell repertoires in COVID-19. Sequencing was performed with immunoSEQ multiplex PCR; in TCRdb, only in-frame clones are kept and a portion is missing. The sample includes about 270,000 clones, about 90% of them seen just once. Input material: peripheral blood. The receptors shown here come from a woman aged 25 to 39 with COVID-19, enrolled during active disease.

The chain recombines TRBV10-1 with TRBJ2-2; possibly TRBD2 for D (6 bases). The CDR3 is 15 residues long. V lost 5 bases to trimming and J lost 4 bases, with 14 bases between them. CDR1 and CDR2 from the germline V gene are WNHNN and SYGVQD (reference sequence). CDR3 amino acids: CASSRELGGTGELFF. The CDR3 coding sequence is TGCGCCAGCAGTCGCGAACTGGGGGGCACCGGGGAGCTGTTTTTT.

The chain has TRBV4-1 and TRBJ2-7; 7 bases match TRBD2. CDR3 length: 15 amino acids. Per germline, CDR1 MGHRA and CDR2 YSYEKL. V lost 1 base to trimming and J lost 4 bases; unmatched junction nucleotides: 7. CDR3 sequence reads: CASSQAGGGFYEQYF. The CDR3 nucleotides are TGCGCCAGCAGCCAAGCGGGGGGAGGGTTTTACGAGCAGTACTTC.

This clone was picked up one time. The CDR3 reads CASSPGGAEQFF. The CDR3 DNA reads TGTGCCAGCAGCCCTGGCGGGGCTGAGCAGTTCTTC. The rearrangement links TRBV5-4 to TRBJ2-1; D may be TRBD2 (6 bases). The CDR3 contains 12 residues. Trimming took off 4 bases at V and 9 bases at J, with 11 bases between the two ends. The germline V gene has CDR1 SGHNT and CDR2 YYREEE (reference sequence).

This chain links TRBV27 with TRBJ2-7, with TRBD1 matching over 7 bases. Germline loops: CDR1 MNHEY, CDR2 SMNVEV (reference sequence). V lost 6 bases to trimming and J lost 2 bases; unmatched junction nucleotides: 7. The CDR3 sequence is 14 residues long. DNA for the CDR3: TGTGCCAGCAGGGACGGGACAGACCCCTACGAGCAGTACTTC. It is translated as CASRDGTDPYEQYF.

V and J are TRBV11-2 and TRBJ2-1; maybe TRBD1 (5 bases). The CDR3 contains 16 residues. V was trimmed by 7 bases and J by 1 base, leaving 17 bases between them. Germline V gene data show CDR1 as SGHAT and CDR2 as FQNNGV. In nucleotides, the CDR3 is TGTGCCAGCATCTCGGCGAAGGGGTGGTCCTACAATGAGCAGTTCTTC. Its translation: CASISAKGWSYNEQFF.